The clone carrying this T cell receptor beta chain was detected only a few times. The source of the sample is a study of T cell changes during pregnancy in multiple sclerosis. Here immunoSEQ multiplex PCR was the method, and the copy in TCRdb shows in-frame clones only, minus some. The table shows approximately 90,000 clones, with roughly 92% occurring only once. Trimming pared 4 bases from V and 7 bases from J, leaving 14 bases between. CDR3 length: 13 residues. Germline CDR1 and CDR2: SGHNT and YYREEE (reference sequence). The receptor's source is a female donor with multiple sclerosis, enrolled in a pregnancy study. The specimen comprised peripheral blood, sampled in the first trimester of pregnancy. The chain combines TRBV5-4 with TRBJ1-2, with D perhaps matching TRBD1 (6 bases). CDR3: CASSREGGSGYTF. CDR3 coding DNA: TGTGCCAGCAGCCGGGAGGGGGGATCTGGCTACACCTTC.